What follows is one T cell receptor beta chain and its context. The antigen remains undetermined. This sample is drawn from a study of T cell responses to AZD1222 COVID-19 vaccine. Profiling relied on immunoSEQ multiplex PCR, and the TCRdb table lists in-frame clones only, not all of them. The sample has 70,000 to 85,000 clones, 83% seen once. Study-level results: Only a handful of people who got AZD1222 tested seropositive at baseline. Two AZD1222 administrations were followed by greater Spike-specific TCR breadth and depth.

Timing groups of about 4 and about 12 weeks for second doses were pooled. This CDR3 has 13 amino acids. V shed 2 bases and J shed 3 bases, with 8 bases lying between them. Germline loops: CDR1 MNHEY, CDR2 SVGEGT. The source of this sequence is an adult who received the AZD1222 COVID-19 vaccine. The source material was peripheral blood, sampled 28 days after the second AZD1222 dose. This chain joins TRBV6-2 or TRBV6-3 and TRBJ2-7; D is uncertain. This CDR3 is CASSYPQVYEQYF. The CDR3 nucleotides are TGTGCCAGCAGTTACCCTCAGGTCTACGAGCAGTACTTC.